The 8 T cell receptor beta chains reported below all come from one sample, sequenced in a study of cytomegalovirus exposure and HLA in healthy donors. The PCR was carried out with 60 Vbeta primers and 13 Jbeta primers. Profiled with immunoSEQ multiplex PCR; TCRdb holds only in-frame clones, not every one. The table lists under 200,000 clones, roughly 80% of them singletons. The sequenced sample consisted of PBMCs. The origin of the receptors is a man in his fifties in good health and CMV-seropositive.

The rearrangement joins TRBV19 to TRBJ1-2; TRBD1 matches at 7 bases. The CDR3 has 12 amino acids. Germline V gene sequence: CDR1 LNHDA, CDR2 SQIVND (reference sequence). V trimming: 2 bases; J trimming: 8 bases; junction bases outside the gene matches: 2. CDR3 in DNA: TGTGCCAGTAGTATAACAGGGGACGGCTACACCTTC. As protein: CASSITGDGYTF.

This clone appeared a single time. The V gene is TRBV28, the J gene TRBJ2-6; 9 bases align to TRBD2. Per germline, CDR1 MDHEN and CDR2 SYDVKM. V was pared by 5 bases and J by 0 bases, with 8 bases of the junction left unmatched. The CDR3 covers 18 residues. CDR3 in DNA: TGTGCCAGCAGTGGCGGGGGGGGCCTTAGCTCTGGGGCCAACGTCCTGACTTTC. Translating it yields CASSGGGGLSSGANVLTF.

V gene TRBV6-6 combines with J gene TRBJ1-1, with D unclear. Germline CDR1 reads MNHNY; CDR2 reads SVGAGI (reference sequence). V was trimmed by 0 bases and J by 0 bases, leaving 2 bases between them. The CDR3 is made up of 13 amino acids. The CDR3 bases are TGTGCCAGCAGTTACTCCTTGAACACTGAAGCTTTCTTT. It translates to CASSYSLNTEAFF.

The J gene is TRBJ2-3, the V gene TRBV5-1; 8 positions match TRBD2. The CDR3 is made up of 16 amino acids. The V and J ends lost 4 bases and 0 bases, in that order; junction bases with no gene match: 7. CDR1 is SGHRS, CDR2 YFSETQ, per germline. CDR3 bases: TGCGCCAGCAGCCGCACCAGCGGGGGAAGCACAGATACGCAGTATTTT. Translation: CASSRTSGGSTDTQYF. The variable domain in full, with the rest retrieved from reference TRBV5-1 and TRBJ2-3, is KAGVTQTPRYLIKTRGQQVTLSCSPISGHRSVSWYQQTPGQGLQFLFEYFSETQRNKGNFPGRFSGRQFSNSRSEMNVSTLELGDSALYLCASSRTSGGSTDTQYFGPGTRLTVL.

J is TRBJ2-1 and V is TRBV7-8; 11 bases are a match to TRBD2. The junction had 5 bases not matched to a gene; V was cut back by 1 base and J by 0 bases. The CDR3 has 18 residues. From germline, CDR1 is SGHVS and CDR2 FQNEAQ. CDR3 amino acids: CASSLGLAGGSSYNEQFF. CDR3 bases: TGTGCCAGCAGCTTAGGGCTAGCGGGGGGTAGCTCCTACAATGAGCAGTTCTTC. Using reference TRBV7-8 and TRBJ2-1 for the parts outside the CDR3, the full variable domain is GAGVSQSPRYKVAKRGQDVALRCDPISGHVSLFWYQQALGQGPEFLTYFQNEAQLDKSGLPSDRFFAERPEGSVSTLKIQRTQQEDSAVYLCASSLGLAGGSSYNEQFFGPGTRLTVL.

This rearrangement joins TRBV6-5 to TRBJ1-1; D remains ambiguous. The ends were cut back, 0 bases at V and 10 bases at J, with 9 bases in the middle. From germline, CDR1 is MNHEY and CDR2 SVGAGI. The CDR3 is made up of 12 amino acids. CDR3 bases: TGTGCCAGCAGTTACTCTGCAGGAAGAGCTTTCTTT. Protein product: CASSYSAGRAFF.

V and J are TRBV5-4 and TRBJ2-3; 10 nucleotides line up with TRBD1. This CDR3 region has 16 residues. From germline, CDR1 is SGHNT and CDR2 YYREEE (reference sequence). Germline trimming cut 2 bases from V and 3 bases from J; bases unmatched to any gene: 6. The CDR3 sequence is CASSLGSGQGTDTQYF. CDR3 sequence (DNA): TGTGCCAGCAGCTTAGGTTCGGGACAGGGGACAGATACGCAGTATTTT.

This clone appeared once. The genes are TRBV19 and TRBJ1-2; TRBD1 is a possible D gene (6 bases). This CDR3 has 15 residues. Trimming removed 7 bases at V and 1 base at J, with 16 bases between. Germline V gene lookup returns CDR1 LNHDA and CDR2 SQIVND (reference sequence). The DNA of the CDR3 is TGTGCCAGTAAGTCCGCAGGGGCAATTAACTATGGCTACACCTTC. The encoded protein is CASKSAGAINYGYTF. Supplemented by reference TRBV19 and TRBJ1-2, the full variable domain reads DGGITQSPKYLFRKEGQNVTLSCEQNLNHDAMYWYRQDPGQGLRLIYYSQIVNDFQKGDIAEGYSVSREKKESFPLTVTSAQKNPTAFYLCASKSAGAINYGYTFGSGTRLTVV.